This entry features one TCR beta chain sequence. Its antigen remains unidentified. No quality values exist for individual bases; no much larger clone is one base distant. The sample comes from a study of T cell responses to AZD1222 COVID-19 vaccine (TCRdb year 2021). For context, the study as a whole: A total of over 230 trial participants underwent TCR sequencing, of whom 200 to 220 received two doses of AZD1222 and about 25 received two doses of the MenACWY control vaccine. Trial participants were enrolled by age into 18-55, 56-69 and 70-plus year subgroups, with approximately 150, 28 and 58 TCR-sequenced participants respectively.

Unmatched junction bases come to 7, with V trimmed by 5 bases and J by 4 bases. Taken from the germline V gene, the CDR1 and CDR2 loops are MDHEN and SYDVKM. From cysteine to phenylalanine, the CDR3 is 16 amino acids long. Only the CDR3 portion is preserved as DNA: 48 bases, with reading frame beginning at the first base. Per the publication, the time point label means: about 28 days (+/-7) after the second vaccine dose. Because spike-specific TCR depth and breadth did not differ between the two schedules, AZD1222 recipients who got a second dose at roughly 4 weeks were pooled with those who got a second dose at roughly 12 weeks. Vaccinee samples came from UK trials COV001 and COV002, including a single-blind randomized controlled phase 2/3 trial of AZD1222 (ChAdOx1 nCoV-19) in healthy adults. For TCRbeta chain sequencing, PBMC samples were collected from trial participants at day 0 and at day 28 after the second dose.

Overall results and qualifications from the work: Epitopes outside the regions mutated in the B.1.351 and B.1.1.7 variants were reportedly recognized by nearly half of the unique spike-specific TCRs. No day 14 peak-response samples were available, so repertoires were characterized only after the peak T cell response. Conclusions about previously exposed vaccinees are limited, since just six or seven AZD1222 recipients were seropositive for SARS-CoV-2 at baseline. Spike-specific TCR breadth and depth rose significantly after two AZD1222 doses compared with day 0 and with MenACWY recipients. The 56-69-year group was small, and its depth increase did not reach significance, likely because of low power. Most participants were white British and females outnumbered males, and the authors suggested that clonal diversity may have been underestimated. The whole spike protein was spanned by vaccine-associated CD4 TCRs, and dominant responses were seen in regions 160-218 and 743-854.

The CDR3 regions of human TCRbeta chains were subjected to immunosequencing. Per the source publication's procedure: TCRs in the repertoires were compared against a reference library of SARS-CoV-2-specific TCRs that had been generated with the MIRA antigen-specificity platform. Breadth was defined as the fraction of unique TCRs that were SARS-CoV-2-associated, and depth was defined as the fraction of total T cells that were SARS-CoV-2-associated. Using the MIRA data, each spike-specific TCR was mapped to the spike region that the TCR reacts to and placed in a CD4 or CD8 class. Log10-transformed breadth and depth values were compared by one-way ANOVA with Sidak's multiple comparisons tests. TCRdb took this table from immuneACCESS and kept in-frame rearrangements with V and J called. Such tables lack part of the clones; where checked against another copy, unresolved V genes explain under half of the gap, and the rest is unexplained. V, J and clone size reflect that table, while D and trimming were determined from the DNA. The table for this sample lists fewer than 120,000 clones; around nine tenths of them were counted only once. Approximately 15% of the sample is in the top ten clones.

The TCR comes from an adult who received the AZD1222 COVID-19 vaccine. The input for sequencing was peripheral blood, taken 28 days after the second AZD1222 dose. This chain is built from TRBV28 and TRBJ2-5, with TRBD2 identical over 13 junction bases. Here is the DNA: TGTGCCAGCAGTCGGGGACTAGCGGGACCCCCAGAGACCCAGTACTTC. Its translation is CASSRGLAGPPETQYF.